One T cell receptor beta chain is described in this entry. What this receptor recognizes is not known. No much larger clone exists at a distance of one base, and base qualities are not known. The time point label, read with the paper, signifies: baseline before first vaccination. Vaccinee samples were obtained from the UK trials COV001 and COV002, which included a single-blind randomized controlled phase 2/3 trial of AZD1222 (ChAdOx1 nCoV-19) in healthy adults. For TCRbeta chain sequencing, PBMC samples from trial participants were taken at day 0 and at day 28 after the second dose. The data stem from a study of T cell responses to AZD1222 COVID-19 vaccine (dated by TCRdb to 2020 to 2022). In terms of the full investigation: AZD1222 recipients given second doses at about 4 weeks or at about 12 weeks were pooled, since spike-specific TCR depth and breadth were not found to differ between the two schedules. Trial participants were enrolled by age into 18-55, 56-69 and 70-plus year subgroups, with around 140, 26 and 57 TCR-sequenced participants respectively. A total of about 230 trial participants underwent TCR sequencing, of whom about 210 received two doses of AZD1222 and roughly 25 received two doses of the MenACWY control vaccine.

Results and caveats for the whole study, not just this receptor: Most participants were white British and females outnumbered males, and the authors suggested that clonal diversity may have been underestimated. In the small 56-69-year group, the increase in depth fell short of significance, most likely because of low power. Nearly half of unique spike-specific TCRs reportedly recognized epitopes outside regions mutated in the B.1.351 and B.1.1.7 variants. Conclusions about previously exposed vaccinees were limited because only six AZD1222 recipients were SARS-CoV-2 seropositive at baseline. Vaccine-associated CD4 TCRs spanned the whole spike protein, with dominant responses in regions 160-218 and 743-854. After two AZD1222 doses, spike-specific TCR breadth and depth were significantly higher than at day 0 and than in MenACWY recipients. Because no day 14 peak-response samples were available, repertoires were characterized only after the peak T cell response.

The CDR3 regions of human TCRbeta chains were subjected to immunosequencing. On the authors' methods: TCRs in the repertoires were matched against a reference library of SARS-CoV-2-specific TCRs that had been generated with the MIRA antigen-specificity platform. Breadth was defined as the fraction of unique TCRs that were SARS-CoV-2-associated. Depth was defined as the fraction of total T cells that were SARS-CoV-2-associated. Using the MIRA data, each spike-specific TCR was assigned both to the spike region to which the TCR was reactive and to a CD4 or CD8 class. Log10-transformed breadth and depth values were compared by one-way ANOVA with Sidak's multiple comparisons tests. Imported from immuneACCESS, the table was reduced by TCRdb to in-frame sequences with V and J called. These copies leave out some clones; in studies compared against another copy, an unresolved V gene accounts for under half, and the cause of the remainder is not known. That table furnishes V, J and clone size, whereas the DNA furnished D and trimming. This sample is represented by more than 100,000 clones; 85% to 90% of them were singletons. The top ten clonotypes cover about 4.8% of the sample.

V loses 2 bases of germline sequence and J loses 0 bases, and the interval between the two ends is 7 bases. From the germline V gene (reference sequence), CDR1 is WNHNN and CDR2 is SYGVQD. The CDR3 goes from the cysteine to the phenylalanine over 14 residues. The only DNA kept is the CDR3, 42 bases in frame from the first base. Here the chain combines TRBV10-1 and TRBJ1-1; no confident D gene assignment can be made. This receptor was taken from an adult in good health. The sequenced sample was peripheral blood, obtained on day 0 of AZD1222 vaccination. This receptor carries the CDR3 CASSEPELNTEAFF. The nucleotide sequence reads TGCGCCAGCAGTGAGCCGGAACTGAACACTGAAGCTTTCTTT.